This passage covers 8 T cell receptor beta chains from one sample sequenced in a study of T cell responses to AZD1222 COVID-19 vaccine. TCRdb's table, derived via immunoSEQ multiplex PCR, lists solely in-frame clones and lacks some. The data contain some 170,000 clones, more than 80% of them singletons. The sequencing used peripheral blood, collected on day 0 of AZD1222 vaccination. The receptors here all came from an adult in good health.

The CDR3 loop is CASNPGGLGPGANVLTF. DNA of the CDR3: TGTGCCAGCAACCCAGGGGGCCTCGGACCTGGGGCCAACGTCCTGACTTTC. This chain links TRBV5-4 with TRBJ2-6; 8 positions agree with TRBD1. CDR1 and CDR2 from the germline V gene are SGHNT and YYREEE (reference sequence). J lost 2 bases, V lost 6 bases, and 10 bases had no gene match. CDR3 size: 17 residues. Using reference TRBV5-4 and TRBJ2-6 for the parts outside the CDR3, the full variable domain is ETGVTQSPTHLIKTRGQQVTLRCSSQSGHNTVSWYQQALGQGPQFIFQYYREEENGRGNFPPRFSGLQFPNYSSELNVNALELDDSALYLCASNPGGLGPGANVLTFGAGSRLTVL.

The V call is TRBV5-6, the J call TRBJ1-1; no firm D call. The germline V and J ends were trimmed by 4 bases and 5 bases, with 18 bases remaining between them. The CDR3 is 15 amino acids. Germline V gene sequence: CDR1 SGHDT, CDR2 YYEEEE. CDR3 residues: CASSDGGLDRTEAFF. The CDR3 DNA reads TGTGCCAGCAGCGACGGCGGGTTAGATCGGACTGAAGCTTTCTTT. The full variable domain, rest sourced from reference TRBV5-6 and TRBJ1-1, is DAGVTQSPTHLIKTRGQQVTLRCSPKSGHDTVSWYQQALGQGPQFIFQYYEEEERQRGNFPDRFSGHQFPNYSSELNVNALLLGDSALYLCASSDGGLDRTEAFFGQGTRLTVV.

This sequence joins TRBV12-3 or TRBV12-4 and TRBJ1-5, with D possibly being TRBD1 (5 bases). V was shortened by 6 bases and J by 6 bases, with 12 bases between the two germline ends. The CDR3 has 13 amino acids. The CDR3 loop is CASSATGGQPQHF. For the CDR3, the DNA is TGTGCCAGCAGCGCGACGGGGGGTCAGCCCCAGCATTTT.

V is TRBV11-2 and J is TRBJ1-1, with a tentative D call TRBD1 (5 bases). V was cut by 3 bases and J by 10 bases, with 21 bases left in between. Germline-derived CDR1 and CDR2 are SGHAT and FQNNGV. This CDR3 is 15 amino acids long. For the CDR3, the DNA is TGTGCCAGCAGCTTGGATATAGGGGCGGGCAGCTCAGCTTTCTTT. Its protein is CASSLDIGAGSSAFF.

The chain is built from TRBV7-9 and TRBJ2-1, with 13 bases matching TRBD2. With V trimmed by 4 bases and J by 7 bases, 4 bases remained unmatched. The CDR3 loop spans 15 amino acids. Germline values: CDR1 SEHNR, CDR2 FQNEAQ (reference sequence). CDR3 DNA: TGTGCCAGCAGCTCGACTAGCGGGAGGCTGAATGAGCAGTTCTTC. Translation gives CASSSTSGRLNEQFF.

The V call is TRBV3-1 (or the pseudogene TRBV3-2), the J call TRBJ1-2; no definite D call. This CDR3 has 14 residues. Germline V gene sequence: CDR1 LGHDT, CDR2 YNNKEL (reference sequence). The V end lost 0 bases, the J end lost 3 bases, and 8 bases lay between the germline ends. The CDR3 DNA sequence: TGTGCCAGCAGCCAAGACTGGGCAGACTATGGCTACACCTTC. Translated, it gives CASSQDWADYGYTF.

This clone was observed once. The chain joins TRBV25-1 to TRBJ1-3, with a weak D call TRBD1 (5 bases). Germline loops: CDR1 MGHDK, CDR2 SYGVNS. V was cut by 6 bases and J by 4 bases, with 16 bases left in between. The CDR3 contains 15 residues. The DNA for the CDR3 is TGTGCCAGCAGCCCCTTGGGGACCTCGGGAAACACCATATATTTT. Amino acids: CASSPLGTSGNTIYF.

The CDR3: CASSYEERRTVGFF. CDR3 DNA: TGTGCCAGCAGTTACGAGGAGCGGAGGACTGTGGGTTTCTTT. This rearrangement joins TRBV6-2 or TRBV6-3 to TRBJ1-1; D uncertain. The CDR3 is 14 amino acids. With 2 bases removed from V and 13 bases from J, the gap between germline ends came to 20 bases. The germline gives CDR1 MNHEY, CDR2 SVGEGT.